Reported below is one T cell receptor beta chain. The antigen is undetermined. This entry is derived from a study of radiotherapy plus CTLA-4 blockade in lung cancer. General study findings and limits: Dynamics of early blood T cell clones, together with interferon-beta, were reportedly the best predictors of response. Expansion in blood of tumor-derived TCR clones was seen after radiotherapy plus ipilimumab.

Profiling relied on immunoSEQ multiplex PCR, and the TCRdb table lists in-frame clones only, not all of them. In the table there are about 78,000 clones, 86% of which are singletons. Deletions cut 6 bases from V and 1 base from J, with 7 bases between. The CDR3 is made up of 13 amino acids. CDR1 is MNHNY and CDR2 is SVGAGI in the germline V gene (reference sequence). This clonotype was sampled from a human donor with non-small cell lung cancer who had a partial response to radiotherapy plus ipilimumab. V gene TRBV6-6 combines with J gene TRBJ1-5; no reliable D call. The sequencing used peripheral blood, collected from a patient treated with radiotherapy plus ipilimumab. The CDR3 nucleotides are TGTGCCAGCAGCCCTCGGAGCAATCAGCCCCAGCATTTT. Protein product: CASSPRSNQPQHF.